This TCR beta chain is drawn from a study of CD8 T cells in Susac syndrome. Reverse transcription of about 0.45 to 1 ug RNA used random hexamers. Multiplex PCR with immunoSEQ amplified the TCR beta CDR3 across 54 Vbeta and 13 Jbeta. Using its own MiXCR run on the immunoSEQ multiplex PCR reads, TCRdb lists one record per CDR3 protein. Of approximately 100,000 distinct CDR3 sequences listed, around 92% are singletons. Controls were age- and sex-matched healthy donors. Through negative isolation, CD4+ and CD8+ T cells were obtained, while TEMRA cells were enriched using FACS. The CDR3 totals 15 residues. After removal of 4 bases from V and 4 bases from J, the junction contained 5 bases not matched to a gene. Germline CDR1 reads SGHTA; CDR2 reads FQGNSA.

The J gene is TRBJ2-5, the V gene TRBV7-2; 11 bases agree with TRBD1. Sequencing was performed on CD8+ T cells from PBMCs. The sequence derives from a human donor in good health. As DNA, the CDR3 is TGTGCCAGCAGCTCAGGACAGGGGGCGAGAGAGACCCAGTACTTC. It yields the protein CASSSGQGARETQYF. Looking up the rest from reference TRBV7-2 and TRBJ2-5 gives the full variable domain: GAGVSQSPSNKVTEKGKDVELRCDPISGHTALYWYRQSLGQGLEFLIYFQGNSAPDKSGLPSDRFSAERTGGSVSTLTIQRTQQEDSAVYLCASSSGQGARETQYFGPGTRLLVL.